Included here is one T cell receptor beta chain sequence, with context. This specimen belongs to a study of blood T cell repertoires in COVID-19. Study-wide context: Collection of acute and convalescent COVID-19 samples took place in the United States, Italy and Spain.

It was during active infection that Seattle patients were enrolled and then longitudinally followed. Measured with immunoSEQ multiplex PCR; TCRdb has only the in-frame clones, and not every one. The data contain approximately 300,000 clones, 70% to 85% of them singletons. This sequence originates from a human donor with COVID-19, enrolled during active disease. The donor label of this sample is uncertain. Input material: peripheral blood.

The CDR3 DNA reads as TGCGCCAGCAGCTCTATGGGGGCCGGGGGGACTGAGACCCAGTACTTC. Translated: CASSSMGAGGTETQYF. The chain recombines TRBV5-1 with TRBJ2-5; tentatively, D is TRBD2 (7 bases). CDR1 and CDR2 from the germline V gene are SGHRS and YFSETQ. Trimming left V 3 bases short and J 5 bases short, with 20 bases between. CDR3 length: 16 amino acids.